This T cell receptor (beta chain) was sequenced for a study of cytomegalovirus exposure and HLA in healthy donors. In germline, CDR1 is SGHNT, CDR2 YYREEE (reference sequence). Trimming took 6 bases from V and 0 from J, leaving 9 bases between them. The CDR3 is 13 amino acids. This clone turned up a few times. In the PCR, 60 Vbeta and 13 Jbeta primers were used. Clones were read by immunoSEQ multiplex PCR, and TCRdb kept only the in-frame ones, dropping some. The data contain 150,000 to 200,000 clones, 75% to 85% of them singletons. The chain uses TRBV5-4 and TRBJ1-1; the D is unclear. Material: PBMCs. The source of this sequence is a woman aged 25-40 years in good health and CMV-seropositive. The CDR3 is CASTSTLNTEAFF. DNA for the CDR3: TGTGCCAGCACCTCGACATTGAACACTGAAGCTTTCTTT.